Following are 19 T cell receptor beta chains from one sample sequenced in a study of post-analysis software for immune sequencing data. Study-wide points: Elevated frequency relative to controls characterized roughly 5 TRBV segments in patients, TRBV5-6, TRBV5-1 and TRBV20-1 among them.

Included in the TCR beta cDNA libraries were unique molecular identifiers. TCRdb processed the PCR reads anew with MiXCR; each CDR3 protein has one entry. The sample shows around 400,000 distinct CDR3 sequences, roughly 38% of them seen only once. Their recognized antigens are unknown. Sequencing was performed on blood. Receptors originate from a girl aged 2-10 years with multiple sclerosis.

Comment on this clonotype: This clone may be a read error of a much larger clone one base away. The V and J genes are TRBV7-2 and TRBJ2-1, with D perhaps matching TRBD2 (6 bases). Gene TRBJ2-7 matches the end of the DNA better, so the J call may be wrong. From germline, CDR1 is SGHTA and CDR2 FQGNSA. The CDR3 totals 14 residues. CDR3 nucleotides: TGTGCCAGCAGCCGCTTTACGGGAGACAATGAGCAGTACTTC. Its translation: CASSRFTGDNEQYF.

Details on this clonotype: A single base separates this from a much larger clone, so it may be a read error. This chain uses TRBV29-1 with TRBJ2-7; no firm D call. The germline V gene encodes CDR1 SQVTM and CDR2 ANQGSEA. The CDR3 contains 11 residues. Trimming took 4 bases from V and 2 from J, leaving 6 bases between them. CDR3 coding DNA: TGCAGCGTTGTAACTCCCTACGAGCAGTACTTC. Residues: CSVVTPYEQYF.

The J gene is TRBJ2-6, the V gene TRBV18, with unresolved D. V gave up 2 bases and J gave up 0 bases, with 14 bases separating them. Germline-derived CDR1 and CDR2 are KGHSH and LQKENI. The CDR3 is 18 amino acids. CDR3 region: CASSPFIGGHSGANVLTF. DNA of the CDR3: TGTGCCAGCTCACCATTTATCGGTGGGCACTCTGGGGCCAACGTCCTGACTTTC. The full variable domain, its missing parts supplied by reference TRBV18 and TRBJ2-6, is NAGVMQNPRHLVRRRGQEARLRCSPMKGHSHVYWYRQLPEEGLKFMVYLQKENIIDESGMPKERFSAEFPKEGPSILRIQQVVRGDSAAYFCASSPFIGGHSGANVLTFGAGSRLTVL.

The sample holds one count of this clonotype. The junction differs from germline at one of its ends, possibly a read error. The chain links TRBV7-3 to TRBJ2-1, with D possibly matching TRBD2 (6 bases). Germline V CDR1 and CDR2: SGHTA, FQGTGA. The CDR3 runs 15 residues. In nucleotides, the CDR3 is TGTGCCAGCAGCTTGACACTAGCAGGACCCAATGAGAAGTTCTTC. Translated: CASSLTLAGPNEKFF. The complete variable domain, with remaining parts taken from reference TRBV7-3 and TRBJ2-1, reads GAGVSQTPSNKVTEKGKYVELRCDPISGHTALYWYRQSLGQGPEFLIYFQGTGAADDSGLPNDRFFAVRPEGSVSTLKIQRTERGDSAVYLCASSLTLAGPNEKFFGPGTRLTVL.

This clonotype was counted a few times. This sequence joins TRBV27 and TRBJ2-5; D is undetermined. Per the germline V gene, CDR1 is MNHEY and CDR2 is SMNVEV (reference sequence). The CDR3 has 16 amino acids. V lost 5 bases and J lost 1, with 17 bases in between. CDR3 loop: CASSPRTRRIQETQYF. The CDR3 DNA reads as TGTGCCAGCAGTCCCCGGACCAGGCGGATCCAAGAGACCCAGTACTTC.

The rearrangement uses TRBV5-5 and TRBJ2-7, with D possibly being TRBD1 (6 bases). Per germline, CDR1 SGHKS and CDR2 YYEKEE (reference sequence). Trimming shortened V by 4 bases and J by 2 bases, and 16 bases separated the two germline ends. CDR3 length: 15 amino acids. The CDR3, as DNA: TGTGCCAGCAGCCCACAAGACAGGTTACCCTACGAGCAGTACTTC. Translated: CASSPQDRLPYEQYF.

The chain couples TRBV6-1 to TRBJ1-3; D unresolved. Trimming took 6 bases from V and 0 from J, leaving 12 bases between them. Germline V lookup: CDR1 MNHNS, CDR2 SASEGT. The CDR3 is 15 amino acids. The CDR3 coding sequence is TGTGCCAGCAGCCGGGCCCATCTCTCTGGAAACACCATATATTTT. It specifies CASSRAHLSGNTIYF.

Written as DNA, the CDR3 is TGTGCCAGCAGCTCACGACAGGGGTCTATACCCTACGAGCAGTACTTC. It encodes CASSSRQGSIPYEQYF. V gene TRBV7-2 combines with J gene TRBJ2-7; 8 nucleotides align to TRBD1. The CDR3 runs to 16 residues. J lost 2 bases, V lost 4 bases, and 10 bases had no gene match. Germline loops: CDR1 SGHTA, CDR2 FQGNSA. Full variable domain (remainder filled in from reference TRBV7-2 and TRBJ2-7): GAGVSQSPSNKVTEKGKDVELRCDPISGHTALYWYRQSLGQGLEFLIYFQGNSAPDKSGLPSDRFSAERTGGSVSTLTIQRTQQEDSAVYLCASSSRQGSIPYEQYFGPGTRLTVT.

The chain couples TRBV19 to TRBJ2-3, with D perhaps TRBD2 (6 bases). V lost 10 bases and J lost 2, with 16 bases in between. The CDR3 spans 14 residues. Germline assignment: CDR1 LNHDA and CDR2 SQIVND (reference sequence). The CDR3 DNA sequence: TGTGCCACAAGTTCTAGCGCCAACACAGATACGCAGTATTTT. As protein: CATSSSANTDTQYF.

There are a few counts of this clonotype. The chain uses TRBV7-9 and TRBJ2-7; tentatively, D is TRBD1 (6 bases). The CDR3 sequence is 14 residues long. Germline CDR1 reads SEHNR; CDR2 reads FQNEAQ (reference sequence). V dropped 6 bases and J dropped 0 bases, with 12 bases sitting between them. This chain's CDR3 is CASRPWDTSYEQYF. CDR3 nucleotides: TGTGCCAGCAGACCATGGGACACCTCCTACGAGCAGTACTTC.

CDR3 loop: CASSSEGLRTYNEQFF. CDR3 coding DNA: TGTGCCAGCAGTAGCGAGGGTCTGCGGACGTACAATGAGCAGTTCTTC. The gene calls are TRBV9 and TRBJ2-1, with D perhaps matching TRBD2 (5 bases). The germline V gene encodes CDR1 SGDLS and CDR2 YYNGEE. CDR3 size: 16 residues. The ends were cut back, 5 bases at V and 4 bases at J, with 19 bases in the middle. Full variable domain (remainder filled in from reference TRBV9 and TRBJ2-1): DSGVTQTPKHLITATGQRVTLRCSPRSGDLSVYWYQQSLDQGLQFLIQYYNGEERAKGNILERFSAQQFPDLHSELNLSSLELGDSALYFCASSSEGLRTYNEQFFGPGTRLTVL.

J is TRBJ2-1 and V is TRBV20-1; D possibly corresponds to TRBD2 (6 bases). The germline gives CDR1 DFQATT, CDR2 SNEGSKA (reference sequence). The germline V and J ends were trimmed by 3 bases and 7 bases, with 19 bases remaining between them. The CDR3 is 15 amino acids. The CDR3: CSASPPGLANNEQFF. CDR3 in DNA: TGCAGTGCTAGTCCCCCGGGACTGGCGAATAATGAGCAGTTCTTC.

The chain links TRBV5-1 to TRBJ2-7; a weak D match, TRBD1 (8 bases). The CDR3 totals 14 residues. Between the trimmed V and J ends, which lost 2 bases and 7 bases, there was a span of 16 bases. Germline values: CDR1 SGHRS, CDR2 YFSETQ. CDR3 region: CASSLMTGEGEQYF. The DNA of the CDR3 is TGCGCCAGCAGCTTAATGACAGGGGAGGGAGAGCAGTACTTC.

CDR3 nucleotide sequence: TGTGCCAGCAGGTCCGGGGGGGGCAATGAGCAGTTCTTC. This sequence encodes CASRSGGGNEQFF. The chain employs TRBV28 and TRBJ2-1; 8 bases map to TRBD2. This CDR3 is built from 13 residues. Per the germline V gene, CDR1 is MDHEN and CDR2 is SYDVKM. Trimming cost V 6 bases and J 6 bases; bases outside gene matches: 4.

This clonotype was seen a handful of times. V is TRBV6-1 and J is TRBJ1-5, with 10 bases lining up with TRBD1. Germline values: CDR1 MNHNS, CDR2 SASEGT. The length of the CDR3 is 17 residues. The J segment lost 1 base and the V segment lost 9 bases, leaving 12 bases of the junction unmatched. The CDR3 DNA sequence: TGTGCCAGTTTAGTTGGACAGGGGGTCGTAAGCAATCAGCCCCAGCATTTT. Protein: CASLVGQGVVSNQPQHF.

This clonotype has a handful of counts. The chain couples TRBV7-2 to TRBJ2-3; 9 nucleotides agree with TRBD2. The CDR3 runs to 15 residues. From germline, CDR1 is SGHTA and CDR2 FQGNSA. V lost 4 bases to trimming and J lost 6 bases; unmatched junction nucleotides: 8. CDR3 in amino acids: CASSSRTSASDTQYF. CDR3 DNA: TGTGCCAGCAGCTCCCGGACTAGCGCGTCTGATACGCAGTATTTT.

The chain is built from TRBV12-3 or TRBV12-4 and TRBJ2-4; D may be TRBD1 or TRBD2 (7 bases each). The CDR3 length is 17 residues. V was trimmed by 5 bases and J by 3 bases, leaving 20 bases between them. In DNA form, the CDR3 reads TGTGCCAGCAGTCTCTCTTGGGAGGGGGCGAGCAAAAACATTCAGTACTTC. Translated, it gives CASSLSWEGASKNIQYF.

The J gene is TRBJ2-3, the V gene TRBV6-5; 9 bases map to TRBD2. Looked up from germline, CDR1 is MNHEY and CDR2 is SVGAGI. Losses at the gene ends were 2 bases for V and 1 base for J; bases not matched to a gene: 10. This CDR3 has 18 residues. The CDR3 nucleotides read TGTGCCAGCAGTTACGCTAGCGGGGTGTCTGTGGGCACAGATACGCAGTATTTT. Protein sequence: CASSYASGVSVGTDTQYF.

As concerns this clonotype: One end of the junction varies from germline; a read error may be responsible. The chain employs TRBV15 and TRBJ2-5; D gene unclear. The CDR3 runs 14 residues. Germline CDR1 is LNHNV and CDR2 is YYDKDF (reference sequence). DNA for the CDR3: TGTACCACCAGCAGAGGCCCTGGACAAGAGACCCAGTACTTC. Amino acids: CTTSRGPGQETQYF.